These 31 T cell receptor beta chains came from one sample sequenced in a study of technical replicates of blood from several donors. TCRdb's copy holds only in-frame clones and misses some; the assay was immunoSEQ multiplex PCR. The sample has roughly 87,000 clones; roughly 90% are singletons. Sequences were obtained from T cells isolated from PBMCs. The receptors shown here come from a human donor in good health.

The chain is built from TRBV7-3 and TRBJ2-1; 8 bases map to TRBD1. V lost 1 base to trimming and J lost 9 bases; unmatched junction nucleotides: 11. This CDR3 is 16 amino acids long. The germline gives CDR1 SGHTA, CDR2 FQGTGA. For the CDR3, the DNA is TGTGCCAGCAGCTTAATCAGGGGACAGGCTTTAGGTGAGCAGTTCTTC. Protein product: CASSLIRGQALGEQFF.

The chain recombines TRBV5-4 with TRBJ1-3, with 7 bases identical to TRBD1. Germline assignment: CDR1 SGHNT and CDR2 YYREEE (reference sequence). CDR3 length equals 14 residues. Losses at the gene ends were 1 base for V and 6 bases for J; bases not matched to a gene: 4. The CDR3 sequence is CASSLSGQINTIYF. CDR3 bases: TGTGCCAGCAGCTTGTCGGGACAGATAAACACCATATATTTT. Looking up the rest from reference TRBV5-4 and TRBJ1-3 gives the full variable domain: ETGVTQSPTHLIKTRGQQVTLRCSSQSGHNTVSWYQQALGQGPQFIFQYYREEENGRGNFPPRFSGLQFPNYSSELNVNALELDDSALYLCASSLSGQINTIYFGEGSWLTVV.

The CDR3 DNA sequence: TGTGCCAGTACCTCGACCGGTTCAGGTGAAAAACTGTTTTTT. Residues: CASTSTGSGEKLFF. The chain joins TRBV19 to TRBJ1-4; D unclear. Germline V gene data show CDR1 as LNHDA and CDR2 as SQIVND (reference sequence). The CDR3 consists of 14 residues. Trimming took off 7 bases at V and 7 bases at J, with 16 bases between the two ends.

J is TRBJ2-3 and V is TRBV21-1; TRBD2 is the table's D call and was not checked against the DNA. TRBV21-1 is given as a pseudogene. The CDR3 extends over 15 amino acids. The chain's CDR3 is CASSKVKAPTDTQYF. The CDR3 region has the DNA TGTGCCAGCAGCAAGGTAAAAGCCCCCACAGATACGCAGTATTTT.

The chain couples TRBV9 to TRBJ2-5; D perhaps matches TRBD1 (6 bases). V was pared by 4 bases and J by 3 bases, with 13 bases between. The CDR3 is made up of 14 amino acids. The germline V gene has CDR1 SGDLS and CDR2 YYNGEE. The CDR3 is CASSRTGLEETQYF. The CDR3 DNA reads as TGTGCCAGCAGCAGAACAGGGCTGGAAGAGACCCAGTACTTC. Supplemented by reference TRBV9 and TRBJ2-5, the full variable domain reads DSGVTQTPKHLITATGQRVTLRCSPRSGDLSVYWYQQSLDQGLQFLIQYYNGEERAKGNILERFSAQQFPDLHSELNLSSLELGDSALYFCASSRTGLEETQYFGPGTRLLVL.

V gene TRBV18 combines with J gene TRBJ2-5; 11 bases are a match to TRBD1. The junction had 9 bases not matched to a gene; V was cut back by 4 bases and J by 5 bases. The germline V gene has CDR1 KGHSH and CDR2 LQKENI. The CDR3 runs to 16 residues. CDR3 DNA sequence: TGTGCCAGCTCACTTCAATGGACAGGGGGCGGCGAGACCCAGTACTTC. Translated: CASSLQWTGGGETQYF.

The genes are TRBV15 and TRBJ2-7; 8 positions agree with TRBD2. There are 14 residues in the CDR3. Germline CDR1 is LNHNV and CDR2 is YYDKDF (reference sequence). The ends lost 8 bases at V and 6 bases at J; junction bases unmatched: 12. In DNA, the CDR3 is TGTGCCACCTCCCTTGCGGGAGGTTTCTTCGAGCAGTACTTC. It is translated as CATSLAGGFFEQYF.

This clone turned up a few times. The chain uses TRBV30 and TRBJ1-5; 8 bases match TRBD1. The CDR3 loop spans 13 amino acids. The V and J ends lost 5 bases and 7 bases, in that order; junction bases with no gene match: 7. The germline V gene encodes CDR1 GTSNPN and CDR2 SVGIG (reference sequence). The CDR3 sequence is CAWAQGAYQPQHF. The CDR3 region has the DNA TGTGCCTGGGCTCAGGGGGCTTACCAGCCCCAGCATTTT. The full variable domain, rest sourced from reference TRBV30 and TRBJ1-5, is SQTIHQWPATLVQPVGSPLSLECTVEGTSNPNLYWYRQAAGRGLQLLFYSVGIGQISSEVPQNLSASRPQDRQFILSSKKLLLSDSGFYLCAWAQGAYQPQHFGDGTRLSIL.

The V gene is TRBV10-3, the J gene TRBJ2-7; 9 positions agree with TRBD2. There are 14 residues in the CDR3. The ends lost 8 bases at V and 4 bases at J; junction bases unmatched: 9. Looked up from germline, CDR1 is ENHRY and CDR2 is SYGVKD. CDR3 residues: CAIRAGGVIYEQYF. The CDR3 coding sequence is TGTGCCATCCGAGCGGGGGGTGTAATTTACGAGCAGTACTTC.

CDR3 sequence: CASSQTGGFSNQPQHF. The CDR3 region has the DNA TGTGCCAGCAGTCAGACAGGGGGCTTTAGCAATCAGCCCCAGCATTTT. The gene calls are TRBV28 and TRBJ1-5; 10 positions match TRBD1. CDR3 length: 16 amino acids. V dropped 5 bases and J dropped 0; count of bases not matched to a gene: 4. CDR1 and CDR2 from the germline V gene are MDHEN and SYDVKM. Supplemented by reference TRBV28 and TRBJ1-5, the full variable domain reads DVKVTQSSRYLVKRTGEKVFLECVQDMDHENMFWYRQDPGLGLRLIYFSYDVKMKEKGDIPEGYSVSREKKERFSLILESASTNQTSMYLCASSQTGGFSNQPQHFGDGTRLSIL.

The gene calls are TRBV23-1 and TRBJ1-1; 8 positions agree with TRBD1. TRBV23-1 is given ORF status, its function remaining uncertain. This CDR3 comprises 17 residues. Trimming cost V 3 bases and J 5 bases; bases outside gene matches: 14. In DNA form, the CDR3 reads TGCGCCAGCAGTCAGATAGGACAGGGTTGTGCGAAAACTGAAGCTTTCTTT. Its translation: CASSQIGQGCAKTEAFF.

This sequence joins TRBV28 and TRBJ1-2; weak D call: TRBD1 (5 bases). In germline, CDR1 is MDHEN, CDR2 SYDVKM. Trimming left V 8 bases short and J 8 bases short, with 12 bases between. The CDR3 runs 11 residues. CDR3 amino acids: CASRGLEGYTF. The CDR3, as DNA: TGTGCCAGCCGGGGACTAGAGGGCTACACCTTC.

V gene TRBV28 combines with J gene TRBJ1-5; weak D call: TRBD1 (5 bases). Germline loops: CDR1 MDHEN, CDR2 SYDVKM. Trimming removed 7 bases from V and 6 bases from J, with 16 bases in between. The length of the CDR3 is 14 residues. CDR3 region: CASKKGRVGQPQHF. CDR3 nucleotide sequence: TGTGCCAGCAAGAAAGGCAGGGTCGGTCAGCCCCAGCATTTT.

The V and J genes are TRBV5-3 and TRBJ1-5; 9 bases match TRBD1. TRBV5-3 is identified as an open reading frame with a role that is uncertain. CDR3 size: 16 residues. V gave up 4 bases and J gave up 1 base; unmatched junction bases: 6. As DNA, the CDR3 is TGTGCCAGAAGCCCCCGGGACAGGGTGAGCAATCAGCCCCAGCATTTT. This codes for CARSPRDRVSNQPQHF.

V is TRBV6-1 and J is TRBJ1-4; D not certain. This CDR3 region has 13 residues. From germline, CDR1 is MNHNS and CDR2 SASEGT. The V and J ends lost 8 bases and 4 bases respectively, with 11 bases between them. This CDR3 is CASVTDFNEKLFF. The CDR3 DNA sequence: TGTGCCAGCGTAACAGATTTTAATGAAAAACTGTTTTTT.

The chain couples TRBV11-2 to TRBJ2-7; 10 bases align to TRBD2. V lost 2 bases, J lost 13 bases, and 14 bases stayed unmatched. This CDR3 has 15 residues. Germline values: CDR1 SGHAT, CDR2 FQNNGV. The CDR3 protein is CASSLSLLGLADSYF. CDR3 DNA sequence: TGTGCCAGCAGCTTAAGCCTACTTGGACTAGCGGACAGTTACTTC.

The DNA of the CDR3 is TGTGCCAGTACCCTCGATCCCACTTACACTGAAGCTTTCTTT. Translation: CASTLDPTYTEAFF. The V gene is TRBV19, the J gene TRBJ1-1, with no clear D. The length of the CDR3 is 14 residues. The ends were cut back, 7 bases at V and 3 bases at J, with 15 bases in the middle. Germline assignment: CDR1 LNHDA and CDR2 SQIVND (reference sequence).

The chain carries TRBV4-2 and TRBJ2-2; 9 bases are a match to TRBD1. This CDR3 is built from 15 residues. V was clipped by 3 bases and J by 4 bases; unmatched bases: 3. CDR1 and CDR2 (germline): LGHNA, YNFKEQ. The CDR3 loop is CASSHGQGPTGELFF. The CDR3 DNA reads as TGTGCCAGCAGCCACGGACAGGGGCCCACCGGGGAGCTGTTTTTT.

The genes are TRBV10-3 and TRBJ2-5; maybe TRBD2 (5 bases). Germline CDR1 reads ENHRY; CDR2 reads SYGVKD. The V end was cut by 4 bases, the J end by 1 base, with 16 bases between. This CDR3 contains 16 residues. CDR3 loop: CAISAASGILQETQYF. CDR3 nucleotide sequence: TGTGCCATCAGTGCGGCGAGCGGCATTCTCCAAGAGACCCAGTACTTC.

The genes are TRBV27 and TRBJ1-1; no firm D call. The germline gives CDR1 MNHEY, CDR2 SMNVEV (reference sequence). The V end lost 0 bases, the J end lost 0 bases, and 14 bases lay between the germline ends. The CDR3 is 17 amino acids. CDR3 protein: CASSLSRGSGVNTEAFF. The CDR3 coding sequence is TGTGCCAGCAGTTTATCGAGAGGGAGCGGGGTGAACACTGAAGCTTTCTTT.

The chain couples TRBV6-1 to TRBJ2-7; 7 bases are shared with TRBD1. The J segment lost 2 bases and the V segment lost 1 base, leaving 11 bases of the junction unmatched. The germline gives CDR1 MNHNS, CDR2 SASEGT. This CDR3 is 17 amino acids long. The CDR3 loop reads CASSEVRRTGTPYEQYF. As DNA, the CDR3 is TGTGCCAGCAGTGAAGTTAGGAGGACAGGTACCCCCTACGAGCAGTACTTC.

This chain joins TRBV2 and TRBJ2-7, with 10 positions matching TRBD2. CDR1 is SNHLY, CDR2 FYNNEI, per germline. Trimming removed 2 bases from V and 5 bases from J; junction bases left unmatched: 6. The CDR3 sequence is 15 residues long. The CDR3, as DNA: TGTGCCAGCAGTGAACGGTGGCTAGCGGGAGACGAGCAGTACTTC. Its protein product is CASSERWLAGDEQYF. Complete variable domain (other parts from reference TRBV2 and TRBJ2-7): EPEVTQTPSHQVTQMGQEVILRCVPISNHLYFYWYRQILGQKVEFLVSFYNNEISEKSEIFDDQFSVERPDGSNFTLKIRSTKLEDSAMYFCASSERWLAGDEQYFGPGTRLTVT.

The chain has TRBV7-3 and TRBJ2-3, with a weak D call TRBD2 (7 bases). The CDR3 has 17 residues. Germline-derived CDR1 and CDR2 are SGHTA and FQGTGA. V shed 8 bases and J shed 0 bases, with 21 bases lying between them. The CDR3 sequence is CASDFRGGTPSTDTQYF. The CDR3 bases are TGTGCCAGCGATTTTAGGGGGGGAACTCCTAGCACAGATACGCAGTATTTT.

The gene calls are TRBV4-3 and TRBJ2-1, with 7 bases that match TRBD2. The CDR3 consists of 14 residues. Germline loops: CDR1 LGHNA, CDR2 YSLEER. The J segment lost 9 bases and the V segment lost 4 bases, leaving 9 bases of the junction unmatched. The CDR3 protein is CASSPPTSDGEQFF. CDR3 nucleotide sequence: TGCGCCAGCAGCCCTCCTACTAGCGACGGTGAGCAGTTCTTC.

The chain recombines TRBV28 with TRBJ2-3; D remains ambiguous. This CDR3 region has 14 residues. Trimming pared 2 bases from V and 3 bases from J, leaving 9 bases between. Germline V gene sequence: CDR1 MDHEN, CDR2 SYDVKM. The CDR3 DNA is TGTGCCAGCAGTTTACAGGAAACGACAGATACGCAGTATTTT. Protein product: CASSLQETTDTQYF.

The chain uses TRBV4-1 and TRBJ2-3, with 8 bases identical to TRBD2. V gave up 6 bases and J gave up 4 bases; unmatched junction bases: 9. The germline gives CDR1 MGHRA, CDR2 YSYEKL. This CDR3 region has 15 residues. The CDR3 DNA sequence: TGCGCCAGCAGTGGGGCAGGCGGGAGGTCAGATACGCAGTATTTT. Translating gives CASSGAGGRSDTQYF.

This chain connects TRBV28 to TRBJ2-5; maybe TRBD2 (7 bases). The CDR3 runs to 12 residues. From germline, CDR1 is MDHEN and CDR2 SYDVKM. Trimming left V 5 bases short and J 4 bases short, with 8 bases between. CDR3 nucleotides: TGTGCCAGCAGTAGGGGGGGAGAGACCCAGTACTTC. This codes for CASSRGGETQYF.

The rearrangement links TRBV18 to TRBJ2-7, with 10 bases lining up with TRBD1. The length of the CDR3 is 15 residues. From germline, CDR1 is KGHSH and CDR2 LQKENI. Trimming took 2 bases from V and 5 from J; bases not matched to a gene: 6. The CDR3 DNA sequence: TGTGCCAGCTCACCAGAGACAGGGGGCTACCACGAGCAGTACTTC. Protein: CASSPETGGYHEQYF. Full variable domain (rest looked up from reference TRBV18 and TRBJ2-7): NAGVMQNPRHLVRRRGQEARLRCSPMKGHSHVYWYRQLPEEGLKFMVYLQKENIIDESGMPKERFSAEFPKEGPSILRIQQVVRGDSAAYFCASSPETGGYHEQYFGPGTRLTVT.

The CDR3 nucleotides read TGTGCCAGCAGCTTAAAAAGGGGAAAAAACAATGAGCAGTTCTTC. It translates to CASSLKRGKNNEQFF. The chain links TRBV7-9 to TRBJ2-1; maybe TRBD1 (5 bases). The V end lost 2 bases, the J end lost 5 bases, and 13 bases lay between the germline ends. This CDR3 has 15 amino acids. Germline CDR1 reads SEHNR; CDR2 reads FQNEAQ (reference sequence).

The chain combines TRBV30 with TRBJ1-2; 7 bases are a match to TRBD1. The CDR3 length is 12 residues. Germline assignment: CDR1 GTSNPN and CDR2 SVGIG (reference sequence). Trimming cost V 3 bases and J 6 bases; bases outside gene matches: 4. CDR3 in DNA: TGTGCCTGGAGCCGGGACAGCAATGGCTACACCTTC. It codes for CAWSRDSNGYTF.

The chain joins TRBV11-1 to TRBJ2-1; 8 bases match TRBD2. V gave up 5 bases and J gave up 10 bases; unmatched junction bases: 10. The V gene's germline CDR1 is SGHAT and CDR2 FQDESV (reference sequence). This CDR3 comprises 14 residues. CDR3 sequence (DNA): TGTGCCAGCAGCCGGACTAGCAGGAGAGGCGAGCAGTTCTTC. Residues: CASSRTSRRGEQFF. Filled out from reference TRBV11-1 and TRBJ2-1, the complete variable domain reads EAEVAQSPRYKITEKSQAVAFWCDPISGHATLYWYRQILGQGPELLVQFQDESVVDDSQLPKDRFSAERLKGVDSTLKIQPAELGDSAMYLCASSRTSRRGEQFFGPGTRLTVL.